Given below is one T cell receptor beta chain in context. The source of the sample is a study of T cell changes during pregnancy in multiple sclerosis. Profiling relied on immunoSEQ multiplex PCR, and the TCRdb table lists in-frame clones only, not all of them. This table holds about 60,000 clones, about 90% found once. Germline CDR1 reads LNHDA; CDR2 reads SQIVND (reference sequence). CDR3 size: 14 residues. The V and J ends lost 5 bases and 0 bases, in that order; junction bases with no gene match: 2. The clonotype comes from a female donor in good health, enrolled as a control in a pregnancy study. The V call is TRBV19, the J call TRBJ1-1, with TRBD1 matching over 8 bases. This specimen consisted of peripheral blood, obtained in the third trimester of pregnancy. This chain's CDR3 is CASSAQGVNTEAFF. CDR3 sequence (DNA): TGTGCCAGTAGTGCACAGGGGGTGAACACTGAAGCTTTCTTT.